The 8 T cell receptor beta chains listed next were all sequenced from one sample in a study of beta chain features in type 1 diabetes. All of the isolated RNA was reverse transcribed, so expressed TCRB transcripts were sequenced. Using immunoSEQ multiplex PCR, the repertoire was profiled, and TCRdb retains in-frame clones only, with some absent. This sample carries around 300,000 clones, roughly 8% of them seen once, and the ten largest clones take roughly 1%. Sample: central memory CD4+ T cells from blood. All receptors derive from a woman aged 18-29 years in good health.

This chain connects TRBV6-1 to TRBJ2-1; 9 nucleotides agree with TRBD2. The V gene end was trimmed by 2 bases and the J gene end by 7 bases; junction bases not matched to a gene: 9. CDR1 and CDR2 from the germline V gene are MNHNS and SASEGT. This CDR3 region has 16 residues. The CDR3 nucleotides are TGTGCCAGCAGTGAATGGCGGGGGGGCTCCCGGAATGAGCAGTTCTTC. Amino acids: CASSEWRGGSRNEQFF.

The chain uses TRBV5-1 and TRBJ2-5; D gene ambiguous. CDR3 size: 14 residues. The V and J ends lost 0 bases and 2 bases respectively, with 8 bases between them. CDR1 and CDR2 from the germline V gene are SGHRS and YFSETQ. The CDR3 protein is CASSLAPAQETQYF. CDR3 DNA sequence: TGCGCCAGCAGCTTGGCGCCAGCTCAAGAGACCCAGTACTTC.

The rearrangement joins TRBV9 to TRBJ2-3, with TRBD2 matching over 10 bases. Germline lookup yields CDR1 SGDLS and CDR2 YYNGEE. V lost 3 bases, J lost 6 bases, and 7 bases stayed unmatched. This CDR3 spans 15 amino acids. CDR3 sequence (DNA): TGTGCCAGCAGCGCCCAGCGGGGGGGCCTTGATACGCAGTATTTT. Encoded protein: CASSAQRGGLDTQYF.

The V gene is TRBV7-9, the J gene TRBJ2-3; D is perhaps TRBD2 (5 bases). Germline CDR1 is SEHNR and CDR2 is FQNEAQ (reference sequence). Trimming removed 5 bases at V and 0 bases at J, with 9 bases between. CDR3 length equals 14 residues. DNA for the CDR3: TGTGCCAGCAGCCGAGGAGGCAGCACAGATACGCAGTATTTT. Translation: CASSRGGSTDTQYF.

This clone was counted only a few times. The chain joins TRBV29-1 to TRBJ2-3; D gene ambiguous. The germline V and J ends were trimmed by 1 base and 0 bases, with 11 bases remaining between them. The CDR3 is 15 amino acids. CDR1 is SQVTM, CDR2 ANQGSEA, per germline. Here the CDR3 DNA reads TGCAGCGTTGAAGGGAGCGCCAGAAGCACAGATACGCAGTATTTT. Amino acid sequence: CSVEGSARSTDTQYF.

The chain couples TRBV7-3 to TRBJ1-1, with 7 positions matching TRBD1. V was clipped by 5 bases and J by 4 bases; unmatched bases: 10. The CDR3 runs to 15 residues. Germline V gene lookup returns CDR1 SGHTA and CDR2 FQGTGA. The CDR3 reads CASSLGGGSGTEAFF. CDR3 bases: TGTGCCAGCAGCCTTGGAGGGGGCTCAGGCACTGAAGCTTTCTTT.

The sample holds a few counts of this clone. This chain links TRBV14 with TRBJ2-7; 7 bases line up with TRBD1. Germline lookup yields CDR1 SGHDN and CDR2 FVKESK. CDR3 size: 16 residues. J lost 3 bases, V lost 2 bases, and 10 bases had no gene match. The CDR3 is CASSQQAGTAFYEQYF. The CDR3 DNA sequence: TGTGCCAGCAGCCAACAGGCCGGGACAGCTTTCTACGAGCAGTACTTC.

About this clone: The junction departs from the called germline gene at one end, perhaps through a read error. J is TRBJ2-7 and V is TRBV7-8, with TRBD2 matching 7 bases. The length of the CDR3 is 15 residues. Germline CDR1 reads SGHVS; CDR2 reads FQNEAQ. CDR3 sequence (DNA): TGTGCCAGCAGCCTAGCGGCCGCAACTACCTACGAGCAGTACTTC. Its translation: CASSLAAATTYEQYF.